These 18 T cell receptor beta chains were all obtained from the same sample, sequenced in a study of T cells after posttransplantation cyclophosphamide. Profiled with immunoSEQ multiplex PCR; TCRdb holds only in-frame clones, not every one. The data hold tens of thousands of clones, with 86% observed a single time. The sample taken for sequencing was PBMCs. Every receptor here comes from a young man with a blood cancer, CMV-positive, and with a related stem cell donor.

The genes are TRBV28 and TRBJ1-1, with 7 bases that match TRBD1. CDR1 is MDHEN and CDR2 is SYDVKM in the germline V gene. The CDR3 totals 13 residues. V shed 8 bases and J 0 bases; nucleotides not matched to a gene: 3. The CDR3 loop is CASGQAMNTEAFF. CDR3 coding DNA: TGTGCCAGCGGACAGGCTATGAACACTGAAGCTTTCTTT. Filled out from reference TRBV28 and TRBJ1-1, the complete variable domain reads DVKVTQSSRYLVKRTGEKVFLECVQDMDHENMFWYRQDPGLGLRLIYFSYDVKMKEKGDIPEGYSVSREKKERFSLILESASTNQTSMYLCASGQAMNTEAFFGQGTRLTVV.

The genes are TRBV29-1 and TRBJ2-2, with TRBD1 identical over 8 bases. This CDR3 comprises 15 residues. With V trimmed by 0 bases and J by 7 bases, 7 bases remained unmatched. Germline V CDR1 and CDR2: SQVTM, ANQGSEA. The CDR3 coding sequence is TGCAGCGTTGAAGATTGGACAGGGACGGGCGGGGAGCTGTTTTTT. Its translation is CSVEDWTGTGGELFF.

The chain couples TRBV11-3 to TRBJ1-6, with D possibly being TRBD1 (5 bases). The CDR3 contains 16 residues. The V gene's germline CDR1 is SGHNT and CDR2 YENEEA. The germline V and J ends were trimmed by 5 bases and 7 bases, with 18 bases remaining between them. The CDR3 DNA reads as TGTGCCAGCAGCCCCTGGATAGGGGTGGCCAATTCACCCCTCCACTTT. Translated: CASSPWIGVANSPLHF. Complete variable domain (other parts from reference TRBV11-3 and TRBJ1-6): EAGVVQSPRYKIIEKKQPVAFWCNPISGHNTLYWYLQNLGQGPELLIRYENEEAVDDSQLPKDRFSAERLKGVDSTLKIQPAELGDSAVYLCASSPWIGVANSPLHFGNGTRLTVT.

The V call is TRBV6-5, the J call TRBJ2-1, with D perhaps TRBD2 (6 bases). The V and J ends lost 0 bases and 8 bases respectively, with 17 bases between them. Germline CDR1 is MNHEY and CDR2 is SVGAGI. The CDR3 extends over 16 amino acids. CDR3 nucleotides: TGTGCCAGCAGTTACTCGATGGCGGGAACGCCACATGAGCAGTTCTTC. This gives the protein CASSYSMAGTPHEQFF.

In nucleotides, the CDR3 is TGTGCCAGCAGCTCGGTTGGTTACGAGCAGTACTTC. Encoded protein: CASSSVGYEQYF. The chain couples TRBV5-4 to TRBJ2-7, with D unresolved. Germline V gives CDR1 SGHNT, CDR2 YYREEE (reference sequence). The CDR3 spans 12 residues. The V end lost 3 bases, the J end lost 4 bases, and 8 bases lay between the germline ends.

The chain recombines TRBV6-5 with TRBJ2-7, with D possibly TRBD2 on 6 matching bases. The V end was cut by 5 bases, the J end by 1 base, with 12 bases between. Germline lookup yields CDR1 MNHEY and CDR2 SVGAGI. The CDR3 has 14 amino acids. The CDR3 loop reads CASSPQEGSYEQYF. The DNA of the CDR3 is TGTGCCAGCAGTCCCCAGGAGGGGTCCTACGAGCAGTACTTC.

The chain carries TRBV20-1 and TRBJ2-1, with D maybe TRBD2 (5 bases). Trimming took 7 bases from V and 6 from J, leaving 10 bases between them. The CDR3 covers 11 residues. CDR1 DFQATT and CDR2 SNEGSKA come from the germline V gene (reference sequence). This CDR3 reads CSVGRGNEQFF. CDR3 in DNA: TGCAGTGTCGGCCGGGGCAATGAGCAGTTCTTC.

The gene calls are TRBV7-3 and TRBJ2-1; 9 bases line up with TRBD1. The CDR3 length is 15 residues. Trimming removed 3 bases from V and 8 bases from J; junction bases left unmatched: 8. The germline CDR1 and CDR2 sequences are SGHTA and FQGTGA. The DNA for the CDR3 is TGTGCCAGCAGCTTGCTCGGGACAGGGCATGATGAGCAGTTCTTC. Protein: CASSLLGTGHDEQFF.

The chain has TRBV28 and TRBJ2-1; 9 nucleotides align to TRBD2. This CDR3 spans 13 amino acids. V shed 7 bases and J 15 bases; nucleotides not matched to a gene: 13. Germline CDR1 MDHEN, CDR2 SYDVKM. This CDR3 is CASTLGDSGRLFF. CDR3 DNA: TGTGCCAGCACTTTGGGTGATAGCGGGAGACTGTTCTTC.

The J gene is TRBJ2-2, the V gene TRBV7-3; maybe TRBD1 (6 bases). This CDR3 region has 15 residues. Germline V gives CDR1 SGHTA, CDR2 FQGTGA. Trimming pared 3 bases from V and 5 bases from J, leaving 13 bases between. The CDR3 nucleotides read TGTGCCAGCAGCTTCTCTAGGACAGAGACCGGGGAGCTGTTTTTT. It translates to CASSFSRTETGELFF.

The J gene is TRBJ2-7, the V gene TRBV28; TRBD2 is a possible D gene (6 bases). The CDR3 length is 14 residues. Germline values: CDR1 MDHEN, CDR2 SYDVKM. V was shortened by 4 bases and J by 4 bases, with 14 bases between the two germline ends. CDR3 protein: CASSSAGGVYEQYF. For the CDR3, the DNA is TGTGCCAGCAGTTCAGCGGGCGGGGTATACGAGCAGTACTTC.

Only one count was recorded for this clone. The chain couples TRBV6-5 to TRBJ2-3, with D tentatively TRBD2 (6 bases). V shed 3 bases and J shed 2 bases, with 9 bases lying between them. The germline V gene encodes CDR1 MNHEY and CDR2 SVGAGI. CDR3 length equals 14 residues. CDR3 region: CASSYAGLTDTQYF. CDR3 nucleotides: TGTGCCAGCAGTTATGCGGGGCTCACAGATACGCAGTATTTT.

This clone appeared once. This chain uses TRBV7-8 with TRBJ1-1; no firm D call. The CDR3 spans 13 residues. Trimming took off 3 bases at V and 0 bases at J, with 5 bases between the two ends. Germline lookup yields CDR1 SGHVS and CDR2 FQNEAQ. The DNA for the CDR3 is TGTGCCAGCAGCTTCTACGTGAACACTGAAGCTTTCTTT. It yields the protein CASSFYVNTEAFF.

V gene TRBV5-4 combines with J gene TRBJ1-5; a weak D match, TRBD1 (6 bases). Trimming removed 2 bases from V and 7 bases from J, with 13 bases in between. This CDR3 has 14 residues. Germline V CDR1 and CDR2: SGHNT, YYREEE (reference sequence). CDR3 sequence: CASSFGGGDQPQHF. The DNA of the CDR3 is TGTGCCAGCAGCTTTGGGGGGGGCGACCAGCCCCAGCATTTT.

The chain joins TRBV6-5 to TRBJ2-7, with 7 bases aligning to TRBD1. The CDR3 runs 14 residues. J lost 3 bases, V lost 5 bases, and 7 bases had no gene match. Per germline, CDR1 MNHEY and CDR2 SVGAGI. CDR3 in amino acids: CASSDRERDYEQYF. In DNA form, the CDR3 reads TGTGCCAGCAGTGACAGGGAGAGGGACTACGAGCAGTACTTC.

The sample holds a few counts of this clone. The chain recombines TRBV2 with TRBJ2-1; 10 bases line up with TRBD2. CDR1 is SNHLY, CDR2 FYNNEI, per germline. V was pared by 2 bases and J by 2 bases, with 6 bases of the junction left unmatched. The CDR3 has 17 amino acids. CDR3 coding DNA: TGTGCCAGCAGTGAACGGGCTAGCGGGAGTACCTACAATGAGCAGTTCTTC. Protein sequence: CASSERASGSTYNEQFF.

This chain links TRBV18 with TRBJ2-1; a possible D gene is TRBD1 (6 bases). Germline CDR1 KGHSH, CDR2 LQKENI. Trimming shortened V by 3 bases and J by 7 bases, and 13 bases separated the two germline ends. This CDR3 has 14 amino acids. CDR3 bases: TGTGCCAGCTCACCCGACTCAGGGGCAAATGAGCAGTTCTTC. Its translation: CASSPDSGANEQFF.

The rearrangement links TRBV11-2 to TRBJ2-3, with 14 bases that match TRBD2. Germline V gene sequence: CDR1 SGHAT, CDR2 FQNNGV. The CDR3 totals 15 residues. Unmatched junction bases numbered 7, after V lost 3 bases and J lost 11 bases. Here the CDR3 reads CASSLGLAGATVQYF. Here the CDR3 DNA reads TGTGCCAGCAGCTTGGGACTAGCGGGAGCTACGGTGCAGTATTTT. The full variable domain, its missing parts supplied by reference TRBV11-2 and TRBJ2-3, is EAGVAQSPRYKIIEKRQSVAFWCNPISGHATLYWYQQILGQGPKLLIQFQNNGVVDDSQLPKDRFSAERLKGVDSTLKIQPAKLEDSAVYLCASSLGLAGATVQYFGPGTRLTVL.